This TCR beta chain was documented in a study of T cell repertoires in ileal Crohn's disease. As for the study in general: At surgery, about 34% of patients smoked, with median disease duration approximately 7.3 years. Study observations and caveats: Clonal expansions were more frequent in active smokers than non-smokers at surgery.

Time point defined: neoterminal ileum biopsy at postoperative endoscopy, about 6 months after surgery. In the case of this clone: Antigen: not known.

Libraries were prepared by immunoSEQ multiplex PCR; TCRdb keeps only in-frame clonotypes and omits some of them. The sample lists under 6,000 clones; approximately 80% were seen once. The length of the CDR3 is 17 residues. Trimming stripped 1 base from V and 2 bases from J, with 14 bases between. Germline-derived CDR1 and CDR2 are SGHNT and YENEEA. The clonotype was recovered from an adult with Crohn's disease. The chain links TRBV11-3 to TRBJ2-2, with D possibly being TRBD1 (7 bases). What was sequenced was ileal tissue. The CDR3 reads CASSLGGGTANTGELFF. The CDR3 nucleotides are TGTGCCAGCAGCTTAGGAGGGGGGACAGCCAACACCGGGGAGCTGTTTTTT.